This record concerns one TCR beta chain sequence. This clone's antigen is unknown. Qualities for individual bases were not recorded, and no much larger clone is one base off. The data are from a study of cytomegalovirus exposure and HLA in healthy donors listed by TCRdb under 2017. As for the study more broadly: An earlier analysis of some 620 of the donors reported over 250 Gb of sequence data and around 100 million unique TCR beta sequences obtained from about 180 million T cells. Approximately 310 gigabases of sequencing data and roughly 80 million unique TCR sequences made up an early release that covered 640 HLA-typed donors. The genetic ancestry cluster associated with self-reported Caucasian donors included over 80% of the roughly 390 genotyped donors. The aim of the study was to test whether cataloging public T cell receptors could identify signatures of past pathogen exposure. The T cell repertoires of 670 or so subjects were profiled by immunosequencing and related to cytomegalovirus serostatus. A separate validation cohort of some 130 different subjects was used in addition to the roughly 700-subject first cohort. To predict cytomegalovirus infection status, the study brought together high-throughput TCR immunosequencing, statistical association of individual TCRs with disease status, and machine learning. To study patterns of TCR occurrence, a later analysis re-analyzed previously published TCR beta repertoires from more than 550 donors and added high-resolution HLA genotyping. Rather than using new phenotypic data, the later analysis identified candidate immune exposures from TCR beta sequences and from how often those sequences occurred across donors. An earlier analysis of some 500 of the donors applied high-throughput TCR beta sequencing to assess whether each TCR beta V gene segment acted as functional or pseudogenic. Donor age, sex, ethnicity and CMV serostatus were compiled together with the repertoire data. A later genetic analysis used genome-wide SNP genotypes for about 55% of the 666 donors, treating that subset as a discovery cohort. Every discovery cohort repertoire had been produced on one sequencing platform. Class I and class II HLA loci were covered by the typing at four-digit resolution. Typing coverage varied by locus: roughly 620-640 donors for A, B, C, DRB1 and DQB1; approximately 560 for DQA1; 600 to 610 for DPA1; roughly 470 for DPB1. Several DR-DQ haplotypes were treated as single units for association and clustering because of strong linkage in the cohort. Among about 370 genotyped donors of the cohort, an average of approximately 220,000 unique TCR beta nucleotide sequences was sequenced per donor, of which about 18% were non-productive.

Results the study describes overall, beyond this receptor: Assigning TCR associations to individual alleles was difficult when HLA alleles, especially DR and DQ, strongly co-occurred. A further reported finding was that TCR beta sequences accurately predicted the HLA-A and HLA-B alleles for most subjects in the first cohort. The only immune exposure information available for the cohort was CMV serostatus. A later genetic analysis reported fewer N-insertions in productive TCRs among donors in an Asian-associated ancestry cluster than the approximately 670-donor mean. At a false discovery rate of 0.05, a later analysis linked fewer than 20,000 TCR beta sequences to specific HLA alleles. Only TCR beta chains were sequenced in this cohort, and the absence of alpha or paired-chain data limited detectable features. In a later analysis, several top co-occurrence clusters were reported to appear linked to parvovirus B19, influenza, CMV and Epstein-Barr virus. Broadly in line with IMGT annotations, most TCR beta V segments showed up in productive rearrangements about 87% or about 30% of the time in an earlier analysis of a few hundred of the donors. The authors suggested that the approach could potentially be extended to other disease states and immunological phenotypes. Most TCR sequences were seen in very few donors, while some public TCRs were found in many individuals. The earlier analysis of some 540 of the donors excluded 15 to 20 rarely observed V segments, including chromosome 9 orphons, because counts were too low. A total of fewer than 200 TCR beta chains were listed by the study as associated with cytomegalovirus. In vitro tests confirmed that a few of the cytomegalovirus-associated TCR beta chains recognize cytomegalovirus antigens. A cluster of highly shared sequence variants was judged likely to be a technical artifact of the sequencing pipeline. Because HLA typing was missing for some donors at each locus, association tests included only the typed subset. The classifier was reported to diagnose cytomegalovirus status with high specificity and sensitivity in both the original cohort and the validation cohort. Roughly uniform sequencing depth across donors was assumed in presence/absence analyses, although this assumption may not hold. An association between a missense DCLRE1C variant and V-gene and J-gene trimming of TCR beta chains was found in a later genetic analysis and replicated in an independent cohort. According to a later analysis, most CMV-associated TCR beta chains appeared to be HLA-restricted, and the HLA associations seemed to be driven largely by CMV exposure. Linkage disequilibrium might explain the correlated functional status among segregating V segments, but an unknown experimental factor could not be ruled out. A later analysis found that TCR association rates varied across HLA loci, with DRB1 alleles showing the most associated TCRs and HLA-C alleles the fewest. A later analysis found that HLA-associated TCR beta chains were more clonally expanded and had lower generation probabilities than equally common non-associated chains.

Libraries came from the immunoSEQ multiplex PCR assay. For the multiplex PCR, a mixture combining 60 forward primers for TCR Vbeta segments and 13 reverse primers for TCR Jbeta segments was used. The CDR3 region of rearranged TCR beta genes was amplified from genomic DNA by a multiplex PCR assay. The amplified TCR beta libraries were sequenced on the Illumina HiSeq System as 87-base-pair reads. On the authors' methods: In a later analysis, tens of millions of unique TCR beta chains were counted across the 500 to 850 repertoires, and around 11 million of these chains were shared by at least two donors. Raw reads were error-corrected and collapsed into unique sequences by a nearest-neighbor algorithm in which closely related sequences were merged to remove PCR and sequencing errors. CDR3 sequences were aligned to IMGT reference sequences to assign V, D and J gene segments. For a sequence to be retained, at least a six-nucleotide match to both a V gene segment and a J gene segment was required. A rearrangement counted as productive if the CDR3 had no stop codons and remained in frame with V and J, and every other rearrangement counted as non-productive. CDR3 was defined according to IMGT convention as the region running from the second conserved V-encoded cysteine to the conserved J-encoded phenylalanine. The earlier analysis of a few hundred of the donors excluded sequences that lacked an unambiguous match to a single V gene segment. An earlier analysis of 550 to 650 of the donors classified V segments as functional when productive rearrangements were above 56.7% and as segregating when the standard deviation between donors was above 5%. To diagnose cytomegalovirus status from the catalog of TCR beta chain sequences, a statistical classification framework was built. In a later analysis, V and J genes were assigned by comparing TCR nucleotide sequences against IMGT/GENE-DB human TR gene sequences. The TCRdist pipeline was used in a later analysis to assign CDR3 sequences and most-parsimonious VDJ recombination scenarios. In a later analysis, each TCR beta chain was defined by its CDR3 amino acid sequence together with its V-gene family, and reads lacking a unique V-gene family were excluded. A later analysis removed 500 to 600 highly shared, low-generation-probability nucleotide sequences to deal with suspected cross-contamination and a sequencing artifact. For each public chain, a later analysis derived a clonal expansion index from normalized ranks of inferred template counts within each repertoire. In a later analysis, generation probabilities were computed using a VDJ recombination model fitted to out-of-frame rearrangements, and the results were checked against IGoR. In a later analysis, hypergeometric tests were used to score TCR-TCR, TCR-HLA and TCR-CMV co-occurrence, with a repertoire-size bias correction applied to TCR pairs. To estimate false discovery rates, a later analysis permuted the HLA or CMV assignments 20 times. A later analysis grouped co-occurring TCRs with DBSCAN, adding TCRdist sequence similarity when clustering within HLA-allele-positive subsets. Repertoires with fewer than 30,000 or more than 120,000 public chains were left out of co-occurrence clustering, as were five repertoires with anomalous nucleotide sharing. TCRdb provides this immuneACCESS table in a form limited to in-frame rearrangements. Some clones are lacking; in checked studies, under half of them reflect an unresolved V gene, and why the rest are absent is not known. That table is the source of V, J and clone size, and D and trimming were worked out from the DNA. This sample has 90,000 to 150,000 clones in its table, and about 70% of those were observed once. Approximately 2.2% of the sample is held by the ten biggest clonotypes.

The cohort comprised some 730 healthy bone marrow donors. At the time of sampling, every cohort member was nominally healthy, though immune exposures that went unrecorded were likely present. Of the approximately 700 cohort members, 289 had positive CMV serostatus and 352 had negative CMV serostatus, and CMV serostatus was not recorded for the donor. Every donor gave a peripheral blood sample, and the peripheral blood mononuclear cells from that sample were used for TCR beta sequencing. The Qiagen DNeasy Blood Extraction Kit was used to extract genomic DNA from the blood cell samples. The sequence came from a human donor in good health. What was sequenced was PBMCs.

The CDR3 protein is CATSRAPGQGLYEQYF. DNA sequence: TGTGCCACCAGCAGAGCCCCGGGACAGGGACTTTACGAGCAGTACTTC. The chain is made from TRBV15 and TRBJ2-7; the junction holds 9 bases that match TRBD1. From the germline V gene (reference sequence), CDR1 is LNHNV and CDR2 is YYDKDF. Trimming leaves V shorter by 1 base and J shorter by 4 bases, with the junction holding 8 bases beyond the gene matches. The CDR3 goes from the cysteine to the phenylalanine over 16 residues. The read is trimmed to its CDR3 DNA, 48 bases read in frame from base 1.